This T cell receptor (beta chain) stems from a study of blood T cell repertoires in COVID-19. This CDR3 has 16 residues. After removal of 2 bases from V and 7 bases from J, the junction contained 11 bases not matched to a gene. Germline V gene data show CDR1 as LGHNA and CDR2 as YSLEER. Sequencing used immunoSEQ multiplex PCR; TCRdb keeps in-frame clones, though not all of them. The sample includes 350,000 to 400,000 clones, 80% to 90% seen only once; the top ten take around 1%. Input material: PBMCs or T cells enriched from blood (not recorded which). This TCR was sampled from a man younger than 35 who had recovered from COVID-19. This chain links TRBV4-3 with TRBJ1-5; 7 nucleotides agree with TRBD1. This chain's CDR3 is CASSQNLQGFYQPQHF. CDR3 nucleotide sequence: TGCGCCAGCAGCCAAAACTTACAGGGGTTCTACCAGCCCCAGCATTTT.